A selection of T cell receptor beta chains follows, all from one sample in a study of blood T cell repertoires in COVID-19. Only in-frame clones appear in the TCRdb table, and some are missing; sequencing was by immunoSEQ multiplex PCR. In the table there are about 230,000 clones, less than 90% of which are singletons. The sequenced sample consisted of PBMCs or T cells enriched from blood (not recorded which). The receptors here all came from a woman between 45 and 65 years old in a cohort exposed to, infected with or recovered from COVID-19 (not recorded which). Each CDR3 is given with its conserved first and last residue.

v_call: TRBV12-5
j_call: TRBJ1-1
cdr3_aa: CASGGTGSTEAFF

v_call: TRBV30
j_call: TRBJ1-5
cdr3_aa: CAWSAGQLNSNQPQHF

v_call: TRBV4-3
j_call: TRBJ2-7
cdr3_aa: CASSQDGAGTGGIYEQYF

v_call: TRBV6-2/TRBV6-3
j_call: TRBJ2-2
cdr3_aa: CASSHNRGGGTGELFF

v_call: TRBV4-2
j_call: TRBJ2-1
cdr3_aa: CASSLTTFRGGLNEQFF

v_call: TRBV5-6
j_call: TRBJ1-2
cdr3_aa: CASSLAVNRGYGYTF

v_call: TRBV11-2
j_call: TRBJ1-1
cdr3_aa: CASSLGTSFLDTEAFF

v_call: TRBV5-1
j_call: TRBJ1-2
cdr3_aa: CASSPLQTGNYGYTF

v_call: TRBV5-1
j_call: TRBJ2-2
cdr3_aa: CASSSWTNSGGELFF

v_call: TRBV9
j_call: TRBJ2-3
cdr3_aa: CASSFRGLATQDTQYF

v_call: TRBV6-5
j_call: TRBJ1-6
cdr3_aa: CASVHGTYSPLHF

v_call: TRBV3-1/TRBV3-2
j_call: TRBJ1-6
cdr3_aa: CASSHLLQGVGFYNSPLHF

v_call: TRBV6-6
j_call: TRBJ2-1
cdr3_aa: CASLRGNEQFF

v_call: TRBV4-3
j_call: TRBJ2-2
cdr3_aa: CASSHPNVRGELFF

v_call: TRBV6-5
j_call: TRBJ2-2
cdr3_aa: CASSSGQTRTGELFF

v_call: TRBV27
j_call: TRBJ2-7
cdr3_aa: CASSFRTGYEQYF

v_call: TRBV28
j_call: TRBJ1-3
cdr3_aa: CASTTQVFSGNTIYF

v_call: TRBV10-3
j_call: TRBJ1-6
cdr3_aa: CAISRDRDTRALHF

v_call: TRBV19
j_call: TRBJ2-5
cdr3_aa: CASSIGSGGKETQYF

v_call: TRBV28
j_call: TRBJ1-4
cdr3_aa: CASSLPGDEKLFF

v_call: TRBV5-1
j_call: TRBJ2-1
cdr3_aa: CASGQGSYNEQFF

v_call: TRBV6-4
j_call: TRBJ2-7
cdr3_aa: CASSVTGADEQYF

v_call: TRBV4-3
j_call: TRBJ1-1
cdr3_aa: CASSRDRGNTEAFF

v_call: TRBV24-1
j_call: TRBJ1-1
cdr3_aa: CARRGVNTEAFF

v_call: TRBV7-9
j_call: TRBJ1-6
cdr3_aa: CASSFEGAGNSPLHF

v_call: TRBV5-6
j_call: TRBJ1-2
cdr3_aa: CASSLLDRGDGGYTF

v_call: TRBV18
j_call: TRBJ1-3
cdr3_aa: CASSPMGGGPSGNTIYF

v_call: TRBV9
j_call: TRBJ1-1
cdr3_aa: CASSVQTGGNTEAFF

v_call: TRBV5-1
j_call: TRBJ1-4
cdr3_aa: CASSLGQTNEKLFF

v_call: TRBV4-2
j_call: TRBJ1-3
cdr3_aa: CASSQGTGEGNTIYF

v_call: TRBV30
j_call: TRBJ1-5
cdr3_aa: CAWSTQGAQPQHF

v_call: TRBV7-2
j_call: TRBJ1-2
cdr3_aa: CASTEGVGSSYGYTF

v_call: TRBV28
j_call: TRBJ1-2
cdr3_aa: CASSPGEGNYGYTF

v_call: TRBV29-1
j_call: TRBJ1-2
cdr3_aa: CSITRNREPYGYTF

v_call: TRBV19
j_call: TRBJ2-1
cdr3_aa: CASSMARLSGYNEQFF

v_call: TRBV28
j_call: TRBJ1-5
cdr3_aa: CASSLSIQSPQHF

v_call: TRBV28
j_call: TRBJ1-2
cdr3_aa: CASIPDRKNYGYTF

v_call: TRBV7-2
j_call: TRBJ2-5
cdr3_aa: CASSRTSGGQETQYF

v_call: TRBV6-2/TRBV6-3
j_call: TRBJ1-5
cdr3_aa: CASSSSLFGQPQHF

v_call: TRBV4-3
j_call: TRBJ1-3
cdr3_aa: CASSQNRQGHSGNTIYF

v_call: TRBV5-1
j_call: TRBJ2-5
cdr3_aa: CASSLWFDRGGETQYF

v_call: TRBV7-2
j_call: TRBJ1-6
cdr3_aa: CASRQGTGSPLHF

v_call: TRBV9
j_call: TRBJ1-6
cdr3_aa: CASTQSGTGSPALHF

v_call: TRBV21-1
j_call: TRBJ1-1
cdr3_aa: CASSKEDTDTEAFF

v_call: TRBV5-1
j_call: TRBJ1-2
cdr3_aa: CASSSNQGNYGYTF

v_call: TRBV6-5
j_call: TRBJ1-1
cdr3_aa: CASNSPGGLDTEAFF

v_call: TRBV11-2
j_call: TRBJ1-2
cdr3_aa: CASSSLQGPPGYGYTF

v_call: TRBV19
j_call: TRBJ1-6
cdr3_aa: CASRDRGTVSPLHF

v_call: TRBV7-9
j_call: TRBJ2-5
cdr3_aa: CASSDLAALQETQYF